The rows below give T cell receptor beta chains drawn from one sample of a study of blood T cell repertoires in COVID-19. TCRdb's table, derived via immunoSEQ multiplex PCR, lists solely in-frame clones and lacks some. Of about 130,000 clones in the sample, 85% are singletons; the top ten hold more than 6.5%. Sequenced sample: peripheral blood. The receptor source for this set is a man at least 80 years old with active or convalescent COVID-19. Both conserved end residues are trimmed from each CDR3.

ASSPLAGTDTQY,TRBV18,TRBJ2-3
ASTQGGAFTDTQY,TRBV11-2,TRBJ2-3
ASSLLLSRTVNEQF,TRBV5-6,TRBJ2-1
ASSLDQGGRGQPQH,TRBV11-3,TRBJ1-5
ANGEGGSGNTIY,TRBV7-2,TRBJ1-3
ASSHTQGLNTGELF,TRBV4-1,TRBJ2-2
ATGGGSAYEQY,TRBV7-2,TRBJ2-7
ASSLDRGTEAF,TRBV11-2,TRBJ1-1
ASSPRGGRQPQH,TRBV6-2/TRBV6-3,TRBJ1-5
ASSPSTGGFDEQY,TRBV27,TRBJ2-7